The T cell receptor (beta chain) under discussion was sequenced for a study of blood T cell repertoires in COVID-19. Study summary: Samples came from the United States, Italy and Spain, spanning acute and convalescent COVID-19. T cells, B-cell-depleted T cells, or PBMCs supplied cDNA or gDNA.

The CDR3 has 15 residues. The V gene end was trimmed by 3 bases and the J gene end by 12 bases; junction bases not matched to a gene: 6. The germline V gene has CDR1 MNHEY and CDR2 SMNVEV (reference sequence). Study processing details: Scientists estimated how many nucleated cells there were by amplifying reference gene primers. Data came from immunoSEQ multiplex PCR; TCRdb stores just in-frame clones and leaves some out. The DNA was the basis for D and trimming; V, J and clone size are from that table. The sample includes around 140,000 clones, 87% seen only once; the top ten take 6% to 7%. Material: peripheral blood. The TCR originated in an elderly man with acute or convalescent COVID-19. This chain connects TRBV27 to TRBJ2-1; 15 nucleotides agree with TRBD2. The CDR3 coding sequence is TGTGCCAGCAGTTTGGGACTAGCGGGAGGCAAAATGCAGTTCTTC. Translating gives CASSLGLAGGKMQFF.